The 20 T cell receptor beta chains below all came from one sample that was sequenced in a study of neoadjuvant nivolumab and ipilimumab in lung cancer. The table came from immunoSEQ multiplex PCR; TCRdb's copy has only in-frame clones and leaves some out. This table holds around 20,000 clones, approximately 73% found once. Here the sequenced sample was tumor tissue, taken after neoadjuvant nivolumab, alone or with ipilimumab, at or shortly before surgery. Source of these receptors: an adult with non-small cell lung cancer.

This chain uses TRBV5-1 with TRBJ2-7; the match to TRBD1 covers 7 bases. The CDR3 covers 13 residues. V shed 4 bases and J 3 bases; nucleotides not matched to a gene: 4. Germline V gene data show CDR1 as SGHRS and CDR2 as YFSETQ. CDR3 sequence (DNA): TGCGCCAGCAGCGTGGCAGGGGGCTACGAGCAGTACTTC. Translation gives CASSVAGGYEQYF.

This clone was recorded a few times. The rearrangement links TRBV15 to TRBJ1-5; D remains unclear. This CDR3 region has 13 residues. Deletions cut 5 bases from V and 7 bases from J, with 12 bases between. The V gene's germline CDR1 is LNHNV and CDR2 YYDKDF (reference sequence). This CDR3 reads CATSQRTSQPQHF. Written as DNA, the CDR3 is TGTGCCACCAGCCAAAGGACCAGCCAGCCCCAGCATTTT.

The V call is TRBV7-2, the J call TRBJ2-3; the D is unclear. Germline assignment: CDR1 SGHTA and CDR2 FQGNSA. Trimming took off 5 bases at V and 5 bases at J, with 11 bases between the two ends. The CDR3 has 13 amino acids. The CDR3 DNA reads TGTGCCAGCAGCCCTAATCCGGGAGATACGCAGTATTTT. It codes for CASSPNPGDTQYF.

This chain links TRBV11-2 with TRBJ1-2; 11 nucleotides line up with TRBD1. Germline assignment: CDR1 SGHAT and CDR2 FQNNGV. The CDR3 has 13 residues. After removal of 4 bases from V and 7 bases from J, the junction contained 2 bases not matched to a gene. The CDR3 nucleotides are TGTGCCAGCAGCTCCGGGACAGGGGGTGGCTACACCTTC. It is translated as CASSSGTGGGYTF. The variable domain in full, with the rest retrieved from reference TRBV11-2 and TRBJ1-2, is EAGVAQSPRYKIIEKRQSVAFWCNPISGHATLYWYQQILGQGPKLLIQFQNNGVVDDSQLPKDRFSAERLKGVDSTLKIQPAKLEDSAVYLCASSSGTGGGYTFGSGTRLTVV.

The genes are TRBV7-3 and TRBJ1-1; unclear D gene. This CDR3 spans 13 amino acids. The germline V and J ends were trimmed by 2 bases and 1 base, with 5 bases remaining between them. Germline values: CDR1 SGHTA, CDR2 FQGTGA. The CDR3, as DNA: TGTGCCAGCAGCTTAGAGAGGAACACTGAAGCTTTCTTT. Amino acid sequence: CASSLERNTEAFF.

Only one count was recorded for this clone. The chain couples TRBV28 to TRBJ2-4; D is perhaps TRBD1 or TRBD2 (5 bases each). With 10 bases removed from V and 1 base from J, the gap between germline ends came to 11 bases. The germline CDR1 and CDR2 sequences are MDHEN and SYDVKM. The CDR3 length is 13 residues. The CDR3 DNA reads TGTGCCACCATCGGGACGGCCAAAAACATTCAGTACTTC. It codes for CATIGTAKNIQYF.

The chain uses TRBV7-9 and TRBJ2-7; either TRBD1 or TRBD2 may fit D (5 bases each). The germline V gene has CDR1 SEHNR and CDR2 FQNEAQ (reference sequence). V was pared by 5 bases and J by 6 bases, with 20 bases between. This CDR3 region has 15 residues. CDR3: CASSPPGPSASEQYF. In DNA form, the CDR3 reads TGTGCCAGCAGCCCCCCGGGACCCTCCGCTTCCGAGCAGTACTTC. The full variable domain, its missing parts supplied by reference TRBV7-9 and TRBJ2-7, is DTGVSQNPRHKITKRGQNVTFRCDPISEHNRLYWYRQTLGQGPEFLTYFQNEAQLEKSRLLSDRFSAERPKGSFSTLEIQRTEQGDSAMYLCASSPPGPSASEQYFGPGTRLTVT.

The chain couples TRBV7-9 to TRBJ1-2; D gene ambiguous. V was clipped by 5 bases and J by 0 bases, with 10 bases between them. The CDR3 contains 14 residues. Germline V CDR1 and CDR2: SEHNR, FQNEAQ (reference sequence). CDR3 nucleotides: TGTGCCAGCAGCCTAGGACGGGCTAACTATGGCTACACCTTC. Protein product: CASSLGRANYGYTF. Filled out from reference TRBV7-9 and TRBJ1-2, the complete variable domain reads DTGVSQNPRHKITKRGQNVTFRCDPISEHNRLYWYRQTLGQGPEFLTYFQNEAQLEKSRLLSDRFSAERPKGSFSTLEIQRTEQGDSAMYLCASSLGRANYGYTFGSGTRLTVV.

V usage is TRBV28 and J usage is TRBJ2-1; D possibly corresponds to TRBD2 (6 bases). The CDR3 has 12 residues. Germline CDR1 reads MDHEN; CDR2 reads SYDVKM. The V and J ends lost 7 bases and 11 bases respectively, with 15 bases between them. This chain's CDR3 is CASNLGTAQQFF. CDR3 nucleotides: TGTGCCAGCAATCTCGGGACTGCTCAGCAGTTCTTC.

The chain carries TRBV30 and TRBJ2-2; 7 bases are shared with TRBD1. Germline values: CDR1 GTSNPN, CDR2 SVGIG (reference sequence). Trimming took 8 bases from V and 5 from J; bases not matched to a gene: 11. This CDR3 has 14 amino acids. Here the CDR3 DNA reads TGTGCCCATAAGACAGGGATGAGAACCGGGGAGCTGTTTTTT. Its translation: CAHKTGMRTGELFF. The full variable domain, completed using reference TRBV30 and TRBJ2-2, is SQTIHQWPATLVQPVGSPLSLECTVEGTSNPNLYWYRQAAGRGLQLLFYSVGIGQISSEVPQNLSASRPQDRQFILSSKKLLLSDSGFYLCAHKTGMRTGELFFGEGSRLTVL.

The chain combines TRBV10-2 with TRBJ1-1; unclear D gene. CDR1 and CDR2 (germline): WSHSY, SAAADI. CDR3 size: 13 residues. V was pared by 0 bases and J by 7 bases, with 9 bases between. Here the CDR3 DNA reads TGCGCCAGCAGTGAGTCTGAACACCTTGAAGCTTTCTTT. This translates into CASSESEHLEAFF.

The chain carries TRBV19 and TRBJ2-1, with D possibly being TRBD1 (6 bases). Germline V gene lookup returns CDR1 LNHDA and CDR2 SQIVND (reference sequence). CDR3 length: 16 amino acids. V was clipped by 1 base and J by 0 bases, with 10 bases between them. CDR3 nucleotide sequence: TGTGCCAGTAGTATAGCAGGGGCCAGCTCCTACAATGAGCAGTTCTTC. It specifies CASSIAGASSYNEQFF.

V is TRBV28 and J is TRBJ1-1, with D possibly matching TRBD1 (6 bases). In germline, CDR1 is MDHEN, CDR2 SYDVKM. The CDR3 consists of 12 residues. V lost 6 bases and J 8 bases, leaving 13 bases between the germline ends. The CDR3 protein is CASREGRGEAFF. CDR3 nucleotides: TGTGCCAGCAGAGAGGGGAGGGGGGAAGCTTTCTTT.

The sample holds one count of this clone. CDR3 DNA: TGTGCCAGCTCACCACGTGGACAGGTCGGACTTCCAAGCTATGGCTACACCTTC. Residues: CASSPRGQVGLPSYGYTF. The chain joins TRBV18 to TRBJ1-2; 7 nucleotides align to TRBD1. V lost 1 base and J lost 4; bases outside the gene matches: 15. Germline CDR1 and CDR2: KGHSH and LQKENI. The CDR3 runs to 18 residues.

This rearrangement joins TRBV19 to TRBJ2-5; the match to TRBD2 covers 14 bases. The CDR3 loop spans 18 amino acids. Germline CDR1 is LNHDA and CDR2 is SQIVND (reference sequence). V dropped 4 bases and J dropped 4; count of bases not matched to a gene: 11. CDR3 sequence reads: CASSRLAGGEVAGETQYF. In nucleotides, the CDR3 is TGTGCCAGTAGTAGACTAGCGGGAGGGGAAGTTGCGGGAGAGACCCAGTACTTC.

The chain is built from TRBV7-2 and TRBJ1-4; D gene ambiguous. The V gene's germline CDR1 is SGHTA and CDR2 FQGNSA. V gave up 8 bases and J gave up 7 bases, with 14 bases separating them. The CDR3 contains 13 residues. For the CDR3, the DNA is TGTGCCAGCGCCCGTGGGATTGGTGAAAAACTGTTTTTT. Its translation is CASARGIGEKLFF.

The rearrangement links TRBV7-2 to TRBJ2-3, with TRBD2 matching 7 bases. CDR1 and CDR2 from the germline V gene are SGHTA and FQGNSA. CDR3 length equals 15 residues. The V segment lost 2 bases and the J segment 6 bases; nucleotides outside the gene matches: 8. CDR3 residues: CASSLMAGASDTQYF. CDR3 sequence (DNA): TGTGCCAGCAGCTTAATGGCGGGAGCTTCGGATACGCAGTATTTT.

This chain connects TRBV30 to TRBJ1-1, with unresolved D. The V end was cut by 0 bases, the J end by 5 bases, with 13 bases between. The length of the CDR3 is 14 residues. Germline V gene sequence: CDR1 GTSNPN, CDR2 SVGIG (reference sequence). The CDR3 is CAWSVGVWGTEAFF. Here the CDR3 DNA reads TGTGCCTGGAGTGTCGGGGTATGGGGAACTGAAGCTTTCTTT.

This chain joins TRBV7-9 and TRBJ1-3; D gene uncertain. Germline V CDR1 and CDR2: SEHNR, FQNEAQ (reference sequence). The V gene lost 3 bases and the J gene lost 0 bases, with 6 bases spanning the gap. This CDR3 region has 14 residues. The CDR3 region has the DNA TGTGCCAGCAGCTTCGGTAGCTCTGGAAACACCATATATTTT. It yields the protein CASSFGSSGNTIYF. Based on the CDR3 plus reference TRBV7-9 and TRBJ1-3, the full variable domain is DTGVSQNPRHKITKRGQNVTFRCDPISEHNRLYWYRQTLGQGPEFLTYFQNEAQLEKSRLLSDRFSAERPKGSFSTLEIQRTEQGDSAMYLCASSFGSSGNTIYFGEGSWLTVV.

V usage is TRBV5-4 and J usage is TRBJ2-1; D unclear. Germline V CDR1 and CDR2: SGHNT, YYREEE (reference sequence). This CDR3 spans 14 amino acids. Trimming took 3 bases from V and 0 from J, leaving 7 bases between them. The CDR3 region is CASSWSSSYNEQFF. The CDR3 nucleotides are TGTGCCAGCAGCTGGTCGAGCTCCTACAATGAGCAGTTCTTC.